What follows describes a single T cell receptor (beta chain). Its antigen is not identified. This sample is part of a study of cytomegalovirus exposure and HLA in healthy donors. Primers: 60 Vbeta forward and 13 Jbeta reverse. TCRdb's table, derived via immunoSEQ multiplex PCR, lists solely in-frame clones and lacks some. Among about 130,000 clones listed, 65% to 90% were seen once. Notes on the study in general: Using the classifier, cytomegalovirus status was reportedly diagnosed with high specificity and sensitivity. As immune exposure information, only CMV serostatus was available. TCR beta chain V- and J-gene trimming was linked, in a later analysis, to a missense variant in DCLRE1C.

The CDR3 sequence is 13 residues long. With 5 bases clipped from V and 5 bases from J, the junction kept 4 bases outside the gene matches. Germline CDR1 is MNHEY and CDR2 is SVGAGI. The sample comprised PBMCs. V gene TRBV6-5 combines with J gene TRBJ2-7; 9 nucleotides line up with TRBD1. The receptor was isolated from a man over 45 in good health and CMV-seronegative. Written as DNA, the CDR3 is TGTGCCAGCAGTCGGACAGGGGTTGACGAGCAGTACTTC. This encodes CASSRTGVDEQYF.